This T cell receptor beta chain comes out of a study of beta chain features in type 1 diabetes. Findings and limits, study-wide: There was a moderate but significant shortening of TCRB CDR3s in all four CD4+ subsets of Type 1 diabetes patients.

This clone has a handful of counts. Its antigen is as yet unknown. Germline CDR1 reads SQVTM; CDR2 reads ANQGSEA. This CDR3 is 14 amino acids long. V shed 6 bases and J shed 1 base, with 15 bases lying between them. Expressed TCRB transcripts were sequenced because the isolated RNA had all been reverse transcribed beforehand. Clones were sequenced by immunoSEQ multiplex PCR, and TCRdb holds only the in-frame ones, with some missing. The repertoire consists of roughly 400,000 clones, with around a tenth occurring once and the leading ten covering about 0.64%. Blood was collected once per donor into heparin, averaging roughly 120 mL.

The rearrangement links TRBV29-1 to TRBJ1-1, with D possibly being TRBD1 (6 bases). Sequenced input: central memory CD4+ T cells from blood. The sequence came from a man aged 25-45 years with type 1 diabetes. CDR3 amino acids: CSVPGGAKNTEAFF. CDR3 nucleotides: TGCAGCGTCCCGGGGGGGGCCAAGAACACTGAAGCTTTCTTT.